These 25 T cell receptor beta chains originate from one sample sequenced in a study of T cells after yellow fever vaccination. TCRdb passed the 5' RACE reads through MiXCR, listing each CDR3 protein once. The sample consists of under 200,000 distinct CDR3 sequences, roughly 11% of them appearing once. Sequencing was performed on CD8+ T cells sorted from PBMCs, taken 15 days after the yellow fever booster vaccination. The receptors here all came from a man between 18 and 29 years old who received the YFV17D yellow fever vaccine.

The V gene is TRBV29-1, the J gene TRBJ2-3, with 15 bases that match TRBD2. Per germline, CDR1 SQVTM and CDR2 ANQGSEA. V was clipped by 5 bases and J by 2 bases; unmatched bases: 5. This CDR3 region has 16 residues. Here the CDR3 DNA reads TGCAGCGTTACAGGACTAGCGGGGGGGAACACAGATACGCAGTATTTT. As protein: CSVTGLAGGNTDTQYF.

This clonotype was counted only a few times. V is TRBV2 and J is TRBJ1-2; possibly TRBD1 for D (5 bases). Germline CDR1 and CDR2: SNHLY and FYNNEI. The V and J ends lost 8 bases and 0 bases respectively, with 13 bases between them. The CDR3 runs to 14 residues. The CDR3 DNA reads TGTGCCAGCGTCTGGACGGGGGCTAACTATGGCTACACCTTC. As protein: CASVWTGANYGYTF.

CDR3 sequence reads: CASSGETAQHEQYF. CDR3 nucleotide sequence: TGCGCCAGCAGCGGAGAGACGGCACAGCACGAGCAGTACTTC. The rearrangement links TRBV5-1 to TRBJ2-7, with D unresolved. Germline-derived CDR1 and CDR2 are SGHRS and YFSETQ. The CDR3 is 14 amino acids. V lost 4 bases, J lost 5 bases, and 16 bases lay in between.

This clonotype turned up a few times. The chain employs TRBV27 and TRBJ2-1; D may be TRBD2 (7 bases). V dropped 6 bases and J dropped 2 bases, with 11 bases sitting between them. This CDR3 spans 14 amino acids. Germline lookup yields CDR1 MNHEY and CDR2 SMNVEV (reference sequence). The CDR3 DNA follows: TGTGCCAGCAGGAGGGGGGGCCCCTACAATGAGCAGTTCTTC. Protein: CASRRGGPYNEQFF.

This chain connects TRBV5-1 to TRBJ2-3; perhaps D is TRBD1 or TRBD2 (5 bases each). Trimming left V 2 bases short and J 9 bases short, with 19 bases between. Germline assignment: CDR1 SGHRS and CDR2 YFSETQ. The CDR3 consists of 15 residues. The CDR3 DNA sequence: TGCGCCAGCAGCTTTTTCCGGGACGGAGAACCCACGCAGTATTTT. Protein product: CASSFFRDGEPTQYF.

This clonotype has just a few counts. This chain uses TRBV20-1 with TRBJ2-7; TRBD2 matches at 7 bases. The trim removed 1 base at V and 3 bases at J, leaving 3 bases unmatched. The CDR3 has 13 residues. Germline CDR1 reads DFQATT; CDR2 reads SNEGSKA (reference sequence). The CDR3, as DNA: TGCAGTGCTAGAGGGTCGGGGGGCTACGAGCAGTACGTC. This sequence encodes CSARGSGGYEQYV.

This chain connects TRBV10-3 to TRBJ1-2; D gene unclear. CDR3 size: 11 residues. Germline V gene sequence: CDR1 ENHRY, CDR2 SYGVKD. Trimming shortened V by 8 bases and J by 4 bases, and 8 bases separated the two germline ends. Here the CDR3 DNA reads TGTGCCATCTCCGAGACCTATGGCTACACCTTC. The encoded protein is CAISETYGYTF.

This clonotype was recorded a few times. The V and J genes are TRBV19 and TRBJ2-3, with 7 positions matching TRBD1. CDR3 length equals 15 residues. The junction had 5 bases not matched to a gene; V was cut back by 5 bases and J by 0 bases. The germline gives CDR1 LNHDA, CDR2 SQIVND (reference sequence). CDR3 nucleotide sequence: TGTGCCAGTAGTCACGACAGGGCTAGCACAGATACGCAGTATTTT. The encoded protein is CASSHDRASTDTQYF.

V gene TRBV7-9 combines with J gene TRBJ1-2; possible D gene TRBD1, 6 bases. V was pared by 3 bases and J by 6 bases, with 11 bases between. This CDR3 contains 13 residues. CDR1 and CDR2 (germline): SEHNR, FQNEAQ (reference sequence). The CDR3 region is CASSLAGANGYTF. The DNA for the CDR3 is TGTGCCAGCAGCTTGGCAGGGGCGAATGGCTACACCTTC.

This clonotype has a handful of counts. The rearrangement uses TRBV4-1 and TRBJ2-2; 10 bases match TRBD1. The CDR3 totals 16 residues. V shed 1 base, J shed 7 bases, and the junction held 6 bases outside the gene matches. Germline assignment: CDR1 MGHRA and CDR2 YSYEKL. CDR3 DNA: TGCGCCAGCAGCCAAGTGGGACAGGGGTCCAACGGGGAGCTGTTTTTT. Protein sequence: CASSQVGQGSNGELFF.

The table lists this clonotype with a few counts. V gene TRBV5-1 combines with J gene TRBJ2-1; D possibly uses TRBD1 or TRBD2 (5 bases each). Germline V gene data show CDR1 as SGHRS and CDR2 as YFSETQ. Trimming pared 3 bases from V and 10 bases from J, leaving 17 bases between. This CDR3 has 14 amino acids. Here the CDR3 reads CASSWQGPGNEQFF. In DNA form, the CDR3 reads TGCGCCAGCAGCTGGCAGGGACCAGGGAACGAGCAGTTCTTC.

This clonotype came up a few times. This chain joins TRBV7-9 and TRBJ2-3, with TRBD2 matching over 9 bases. The CDR3 spans 17 residues. CDR1 SEHNR and CDR2 FQNEAQ come from the germline V gene (reference sequence). Trimming removed 5 bases from V and 4 bases from J; junction bases left unmatched: 13. CDR3 sequence: CASSAKPPSGAPDTQYF. As DNA, the CDR3 is TGTGCCAGCAGCGCAAAACCCCCTAGCGGGGCCCCAGATACGCAGTATTTT. The full variable domain, completed using reference TRBV7-9 and TRBJ2-3, is DTGVSQNPRHKITKRGQNVTFRCDPISEHNRLYWYRQTLGQGPEFLTYFQNEAQLEKSRLLSDRFSAERPKGSFSTLEIQRTEQGDSAMYLCASSAKPPSGAPDTQYFGPGTRLTVL.

This clonotype appeared a few times. This chain connects TRBV6-2 or TRBV6-3 to TRBJ2-7, with unresolved D. CDR1 MNHEY and CDR2 SVGEGT come from the germline V gene. This CDR3 spans 13 amino acids. Between the trimmed V and J ends, which lost 4 bases and 3 bases, there was a span of 10 bases. For the CDR3, the DNA is TGTGCCAGCAGTTTCGGAGTCTTCTACGAGCAGTACTTC. Translation gives CASSFGVFYEQYF.

The genes are TRBV20-1 and TRBJ2-5; D assignment may be TRBD1 or TRBD2 (5 bases each). Germline V gene lookup returns CDR1 DFQATT and CDR2 SNEGSKA (reference sequence). Trimming took off 3 bases at V and 5 bases at J, with 13 bases between the two ends. CDR3 size: 13 residues. The CDR3 spells CSASDRGRETQYF. Here the CDR3 DNA reads TGCAGTGCTAGTGACCGGGGCCGGGAGACCCAGTACTTC.

This clonotype was recorded at least ten times. The chain recombines TRBV12-3 or TRBV12-4 with TRBJ2-7; the D gene is possibly TRBD1 (5 bases). The V gene lost 4 bases and the J gene lost 5 bases, with 9 bases spanning the gap. The CDR3 has 12 residues. The CDR3 region is CASSSSGNEQYF. Here the CDR3 DNA reads TGTGCCAGCAGTTCTTCAGGGAACGAGCAGTACTTC.

The chain is built from TRBV29-1 and TRBJ1-1, with unresolved D. The CDR3 runs 12 residues. The germline V gene has CDR1 SQVTM and CDR2 ANQGSEA. Trimming took 1 base from V and 4 from J, leaving 7 bases between them. CDR3 protein: CSVEAFGTEAFF. Here the CDR3 DNA reads TGCAGCGTTGAAGCGTTCGGCACTGAAGCTTTCTTT.

This clonotype has more than one count but fewer than ten. The chain links TRBV7-8 to TRBJ2-2, with D hard to call. V gave up 1 base and J gave up 2 bases, with 8 bases separating them. CDR1 SGHVS and CDR2 FQNEAQ come from the germline V gene. This CDR3 region has 15 residues. The CDR3 region has the DNA TGTGCCAGCAGCTTAGGAATCAGAAACACCGGGGAGCTGTTTTTT. Translation: CASSLGIRNTGELFF.

This clonotype has only a few counts. The chain has TRBV4-3 and TRBJ2-5; perhaps TRBD2 as D (5 bases). Trimming pared 0 bases from V and 5 bases from J, leaving 10 bases between. The V gene's germline CDR1 is LGHNA and CDR2 YSLEER. The CDR3 has 14 residues. The CDR3 coding sequence is TGCGCCAGCAGCCAAGACGGACTCGGGGAGACCCAGTACTTC. Amino acids: CASSQDGLGETQYF.

This clonotype showed up just a few times. This rearrangement joins TRBV6-5 to TRBJ1-6; D gene uncertain. The CDR3 has 13 residues. Germline CDR1 reads MNHEY; CDR2 reads SVGAGI. V gave up 0 bases and J gave up 10 bases, with 7 bases separating them. CDR3 sequence reads: CASSYSLNSPLHF. The CDR3 DNA follows: TGTGCCAGCAGTTACTCACTTAACTCACCCCTCCACTTT.

This clonotype was detected only a few times. The rearrangement uses TRBV7-9 and TRBJ2-1; no reliable D call. The CDR3 spans 14 residues. CDR1 is SEHNR and CDR2 is FQNEAQ in the germline V gene (reference sequence). The V gene lost 1 base and the J gene lost 9 bases, with 13 bases spanning the gap. CDR3 sequence (DNA): TGTGCCAGCAGCTTAGGGCCCGGTTTGGGTGAGCAGTTCTTC. It encodes CASSLGPGLGEQFF.

The V gene is TRBV29-1, the J gene TRBJ2-1; TRBD2 matches at 7 bases. Germline loops: CDR1 SQVTM, CDR2 ANQGSEA. This CDR3 contains 12 residues. The trim removed 8 bases at V and 8 bases at J, leaving 9 bases unmatched. CDR3: CSLWGGEDEQFF. DNA for the CDR3: TGCAGCTTATGGGGGGGGGAAGATGAGCAGTTCTTC.

The chain uses TRBV7-3 and TRBJ2-1; 7 bases align to TRBD2. The CDR3 extends over 16 amino acids. Germline lookup yields CDR1 SGHTA and CDR2 FQGTGA. V was clipped by 5 bases and J by 2 bases; unmatched bases: 9. This CDR3 reads CASSPWAGVPYNEQFF. The CDR3 bases are TGTGCCAGCAGCCCATGGGCGGGGGTACCCTACAATGAGCAGTTCTTC.

This clonotype was counted only a few times. The rearrangement uses TRBV7-2 and TRBJ2-5; unclear D gene. The CDR3 has 17 residues. Germline V CDR1 and CDR2: SGHTA, FQGNSA. Trimming removed 5 bases at V and 5 bases at J, with 24 bases between. CDR3 protein: CASSLASGRMILETQYF. The CDR3 DNA reads TGTGCCAGCAGCCTCGCTTCCGGGCGGATGATCTTGGAGACCCAGTACTTC.

This clonotype was seen at least ten times. This rearrangement joins TRBV5-5 to TRBJ1-5; perhaps TRBD1 as D (5 bases). With 2 bases removed from V and 1 base from J, the gap between germline ends came to 10 bases. CDR1 and CDR2 from the germline V gene are SGHKS and YYEKEE (reference sequence). CDR3 length: 15 residues. The CDR3 nucleotides read TGTGCCAGCAGCTTAGCAGGGTACAGCAATCAGCCCCAGCATTTT. Residues: CASSLAGYSNQPQHF.

At least ten counts were recorded for this clonotype. V gene TRBV29-1 combines with J gene TRBJ2-1; no clear D gene. Germline CDR1 SQVTM, CDR2 ANQGSEA. The CDR3 sequence is 10 residues long. V lost 3 bases and J 7 bases, leaving 4 bases between the germline ends. The CDR3 spells CSVESNEQFF. The DNA for the CDR3 is TGCAGCGTTGAGAGTAATGAGCAGTTCTTC.